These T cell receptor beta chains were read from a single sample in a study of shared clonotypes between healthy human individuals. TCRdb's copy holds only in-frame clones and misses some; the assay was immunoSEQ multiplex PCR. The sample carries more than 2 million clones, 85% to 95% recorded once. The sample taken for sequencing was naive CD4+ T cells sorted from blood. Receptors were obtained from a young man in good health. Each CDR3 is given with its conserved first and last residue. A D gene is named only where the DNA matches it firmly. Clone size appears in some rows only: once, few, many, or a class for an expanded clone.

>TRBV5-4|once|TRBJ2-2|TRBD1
TGTGCCAGCAGCTTGCCCGGGACAGGGGCGAACACCGGGGAGCTGTTTTTT
CASSLPGTGANTGELFF
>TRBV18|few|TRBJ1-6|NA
TGTGCCAGCTCACCGGGACACGGTAGGGGTTCACCCCTCCACTTT
CASSPGHGRGSPLHF
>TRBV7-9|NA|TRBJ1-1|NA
TGTGCCAGCAGACAGGAGCTTACGACAGAGCTGAACACTGAAGCTTTCTTT
CASRQELTTELNTEAFF
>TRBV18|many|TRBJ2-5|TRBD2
TGTGCCAGCTCACCATACGGGACTAGCGGGGGAGAGACCCAGTACTTC
CASSPYGTSGGETQYF
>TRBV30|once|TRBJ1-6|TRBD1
TGTGCCTGGAGTCTTTCCGGGACAGGGATCGGTTCACCCCTCCACTTT
CAWSLSGTGIGSPLHF
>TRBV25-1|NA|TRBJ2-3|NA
TGTGCCAGCAGCGAAAGCCAGGGGATCGTCACAGATACGCAGTATTTT
CASSESQGIVTDTQYF
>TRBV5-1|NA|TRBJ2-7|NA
TGCGCCAGCAGCTTGGCCTCAGCCAACCTGATTTACGAGCAGTACTTC
CASSLASANLIYEQYF
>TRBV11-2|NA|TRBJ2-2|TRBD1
TGTGCCAGCAGCTTAGGGCAGGGGGCGAACACCGGGGAGCTGTTTTTT
CASSLGQGANTGELFF
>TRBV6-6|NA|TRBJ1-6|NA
TGTGCCAGCATAGCAGGGACCTTTACCTATAATTCACCCCTCCACTTT
CASIAGTFTYNSPLHF
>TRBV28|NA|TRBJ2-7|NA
TGTGCCAGCAGTTTTCAGCTAGTACAATCCCCTTCCTACGAGCAGTACTTC
CASSFQLVQSPSYEQYF
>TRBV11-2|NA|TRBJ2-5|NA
TGTGCCAGCAGCTTAGTAGGGGCCCGAGGGGAGACCCAGTACTTC
CASSLVGARGETQYF
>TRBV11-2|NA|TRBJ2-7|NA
TGTGCCAGCAGCGCACAGACCTACGAGCAGTACTTC
CASSAQTYEQYF
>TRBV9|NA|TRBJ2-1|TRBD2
TGTGCCAGCAGCGCACGACTAGCGGGAGGATCGAGCTCCTACAATGAGCAGTTCTTC
CASSARLAGGSSSYNEQFF
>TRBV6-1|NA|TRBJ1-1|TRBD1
TGTGCCAGCAGTACCCGGACAGGGAACACTGAAGCTTTCTTT
CASSTRTGNTEAFF
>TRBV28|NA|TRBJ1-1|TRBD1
TGTGCCAGCCAGAGAAGGGGGCAGCTCATGAACACTGAAGCTTTCTTT
CASQRRGQLMNTEAFF
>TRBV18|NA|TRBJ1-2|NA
TGTGCCAGCCAAAACCCCAATTTGGGGGGCTACACCTTC
CASQNPNLGGYTF
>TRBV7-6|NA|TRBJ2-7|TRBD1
TGTGCCAGCAGCCAGGGACAGGGGGCAATGTACGAGCAGTACTTC
CASSQGQGAMYEQYF
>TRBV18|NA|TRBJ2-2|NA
TGTGCCAGCTCACCACGAGACACCGGGGAGCTGTTTTTT
CASSPRDTGELFF
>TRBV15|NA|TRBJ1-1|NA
TGTGCCACCAGCAGAGATCCGTGGAACACTGAAGCTTTCTTT
CATSRDPWNTEAFF
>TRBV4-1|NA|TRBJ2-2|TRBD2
TGCGCCAGCAGCCACGGACTAGCGGGAGCTACCGGGGAGCTGTTTTTT
CASSHGLAGATGELFF
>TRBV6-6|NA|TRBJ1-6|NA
TGTGCCAGCAGTCAAGTCGGGGGTTCCTATAATTCACCCCTCCACTTT
CASSQVGGSYNSPLHF